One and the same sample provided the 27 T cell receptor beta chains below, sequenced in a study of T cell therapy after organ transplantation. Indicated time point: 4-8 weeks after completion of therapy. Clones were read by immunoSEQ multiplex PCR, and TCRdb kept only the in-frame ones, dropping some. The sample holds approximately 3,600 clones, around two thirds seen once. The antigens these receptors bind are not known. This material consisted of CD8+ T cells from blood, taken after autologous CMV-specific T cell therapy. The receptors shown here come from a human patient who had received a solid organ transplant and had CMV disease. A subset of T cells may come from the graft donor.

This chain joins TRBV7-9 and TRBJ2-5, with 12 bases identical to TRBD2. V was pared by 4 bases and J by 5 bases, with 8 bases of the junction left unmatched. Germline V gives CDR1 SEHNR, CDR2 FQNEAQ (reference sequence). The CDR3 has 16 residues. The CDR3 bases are TGTGCCAGCAGCTGGAGCCTAGCGGGAGGGCGGGAGACCCAGTACTTC. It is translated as CASSWSLAGGRETQYF.

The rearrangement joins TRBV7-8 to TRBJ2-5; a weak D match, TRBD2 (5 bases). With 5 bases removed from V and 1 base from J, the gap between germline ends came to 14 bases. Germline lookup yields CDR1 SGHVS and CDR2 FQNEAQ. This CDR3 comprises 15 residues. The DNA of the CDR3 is TGTGCCAGCAGCCCTCTAGCATCCACCCAAGAGACCCAGTACTTC. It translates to CASSPLASTQETQYF.

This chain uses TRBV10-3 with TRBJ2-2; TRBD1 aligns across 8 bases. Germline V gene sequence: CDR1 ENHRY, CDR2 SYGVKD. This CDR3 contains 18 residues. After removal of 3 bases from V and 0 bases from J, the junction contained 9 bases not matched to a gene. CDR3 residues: CAISDPPGTGANTGELFF. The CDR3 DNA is TGTGCCATCAGTGACCCCCCCGGGACAGGAGCGAACACCGGGGAGCTGTTTTTT.

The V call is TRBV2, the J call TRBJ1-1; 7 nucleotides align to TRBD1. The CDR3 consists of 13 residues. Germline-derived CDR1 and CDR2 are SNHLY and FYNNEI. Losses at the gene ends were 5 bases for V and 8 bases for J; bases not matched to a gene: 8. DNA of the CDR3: TGTGCCAGCAGTTATTCAGGGGGATTGGAAGCTTTCTTT. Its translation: CASSYSGGLEAFF. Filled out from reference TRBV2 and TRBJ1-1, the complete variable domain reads EPEVTQTPSHQVTQMGQEVILRCVPISNHLYFYWYRQILGQKVEFLVSFYNNEISEKSEIFDDQFSVERPDGSNFTLKIRSTKLEDSAMYFCASSYSGGLEAFFGQGTRLTVV.

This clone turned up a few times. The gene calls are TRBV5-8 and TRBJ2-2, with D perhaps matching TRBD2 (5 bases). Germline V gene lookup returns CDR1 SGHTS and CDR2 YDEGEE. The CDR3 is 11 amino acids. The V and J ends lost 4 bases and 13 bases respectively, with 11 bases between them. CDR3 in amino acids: CASSLGGGLFF. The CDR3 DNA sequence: TGTGCCAGCAGCCTAGGAGGAGGGCTGTTTTTT.

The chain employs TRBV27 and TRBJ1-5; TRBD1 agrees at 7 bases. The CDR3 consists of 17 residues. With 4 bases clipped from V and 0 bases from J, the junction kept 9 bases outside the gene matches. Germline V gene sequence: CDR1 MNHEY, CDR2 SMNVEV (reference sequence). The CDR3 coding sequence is TGTGCCAGCAGTTCCACTTTTGACAGGGATAGCAATCAGCCCCAGCATTTT. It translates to CASSSTFDRDSNQPQHF.

CDR3 nucleotides: TGCGCCAGCAGTAGAGCTCGGGAGGACACCGGGGAGCTGTTTTTT. This translates into CASSRAREDTGELFF. The V gene is TRBV4-3, the J gene TRBJ2-2, with 7 bases fitting TRBD2. Trimming cost V 6 bases and J 3 bases; bases outside gene matches: 7. The CDR3 loop spans 15 amino acids. CDR1 and CDR2 from the germline V gene are LGHNA and YSLEER.

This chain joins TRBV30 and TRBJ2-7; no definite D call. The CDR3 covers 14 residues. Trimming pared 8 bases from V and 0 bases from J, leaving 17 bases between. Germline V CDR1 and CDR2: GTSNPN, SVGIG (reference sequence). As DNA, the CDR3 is TGTGCCCTGGTCCCGTGGGCAGCCTCCTACGAGCAGTACTTC. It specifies CALVPWAASYEQYF.

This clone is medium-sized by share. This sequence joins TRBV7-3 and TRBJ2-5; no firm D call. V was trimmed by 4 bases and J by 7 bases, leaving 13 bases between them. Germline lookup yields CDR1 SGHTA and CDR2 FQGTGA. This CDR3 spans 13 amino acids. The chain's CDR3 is CASSSVQSGTQYF. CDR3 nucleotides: TGTGCCAGCAGCTCCGTACAATCGGGGACCCAGTACTTC. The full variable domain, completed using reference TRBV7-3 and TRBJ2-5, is GAGVSQTPSNKVTEKGKYVELRCDPISGHTALYWYRQSLGQGPEFLIYFQGTGAADDSGLPNDRFFAVRPEGSVSTLKIQRTERGDSAVYLCASSSVQSGTQYFGPGTRLLVL.

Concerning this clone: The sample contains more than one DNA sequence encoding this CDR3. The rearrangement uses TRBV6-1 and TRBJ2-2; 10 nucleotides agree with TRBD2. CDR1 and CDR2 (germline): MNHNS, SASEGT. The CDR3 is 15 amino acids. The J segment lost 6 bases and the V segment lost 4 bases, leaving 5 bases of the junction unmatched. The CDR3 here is CASSVSSGRPGELFF. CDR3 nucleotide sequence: TGTGCCAGCAGTGTATCTAGCGGGAGACCCGGGGAGCTGTTTTTT.

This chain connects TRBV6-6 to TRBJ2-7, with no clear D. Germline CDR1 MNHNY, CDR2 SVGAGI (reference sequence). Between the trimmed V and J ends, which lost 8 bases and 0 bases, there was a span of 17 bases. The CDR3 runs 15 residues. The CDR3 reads CASSFWWTSSYEQYF. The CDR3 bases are TGTGCCAGCTCCTTCTGGTGGACGAGCTCCTACGAGCAGTACTTC.

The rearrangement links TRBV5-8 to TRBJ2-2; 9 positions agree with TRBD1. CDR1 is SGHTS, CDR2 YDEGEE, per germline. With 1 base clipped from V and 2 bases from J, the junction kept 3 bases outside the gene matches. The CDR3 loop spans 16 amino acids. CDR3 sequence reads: CASSLRTGANTGELFF. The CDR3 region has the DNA TGTGCCAGCAGCTTGCGGACAGGGGCCAACACCGGGGAGCTGTTTTTT.

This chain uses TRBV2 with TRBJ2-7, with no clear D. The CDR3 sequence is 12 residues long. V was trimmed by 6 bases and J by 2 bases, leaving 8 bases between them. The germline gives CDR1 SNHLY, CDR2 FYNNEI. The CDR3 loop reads CASRQLTYEQYF. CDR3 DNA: TGTGCCAGCAGACAGCTGACCTACGAGCAGTACTTC.

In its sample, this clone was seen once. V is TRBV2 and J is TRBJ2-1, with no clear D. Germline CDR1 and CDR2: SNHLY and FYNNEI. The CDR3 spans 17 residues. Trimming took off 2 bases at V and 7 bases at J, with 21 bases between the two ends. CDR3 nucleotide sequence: TGTGCCAGCAGTGAAACTATCCTAGGACCCACCAAAAATGAGCAGTTCTTC. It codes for CASSETILGPTKNEQFF.

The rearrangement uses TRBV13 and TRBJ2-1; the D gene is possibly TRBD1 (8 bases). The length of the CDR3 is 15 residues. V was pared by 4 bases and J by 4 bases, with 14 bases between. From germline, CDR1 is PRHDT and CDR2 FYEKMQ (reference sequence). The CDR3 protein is CASSSAGQEYNEQFF. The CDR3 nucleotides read TGTGCCAGCAGCTCAGCGGGACAGGAGTACAATGAGCAGTTCTTC.

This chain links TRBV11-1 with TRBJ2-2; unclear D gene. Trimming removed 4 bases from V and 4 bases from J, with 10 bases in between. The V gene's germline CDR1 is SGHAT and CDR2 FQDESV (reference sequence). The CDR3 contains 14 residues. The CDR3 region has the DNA TGTGCCAGCAGCTACTCTGACATCACCGGGGAGCTGTTTTTT. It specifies CASSYSDITGELFF.

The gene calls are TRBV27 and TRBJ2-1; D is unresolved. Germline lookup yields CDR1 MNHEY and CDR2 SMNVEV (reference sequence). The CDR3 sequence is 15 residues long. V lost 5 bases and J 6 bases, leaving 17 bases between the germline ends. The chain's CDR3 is CASSPTAPSGNEQFF. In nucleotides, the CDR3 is TGTGCCAGCAGTCCGACGGCCCCCTCGGGCAATGAGCAGTTCTTC.

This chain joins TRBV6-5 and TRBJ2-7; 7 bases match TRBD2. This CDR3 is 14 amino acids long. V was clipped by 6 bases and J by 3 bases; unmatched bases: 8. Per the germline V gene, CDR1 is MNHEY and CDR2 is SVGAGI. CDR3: CASSLGTTNYEQYF. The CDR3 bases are TGTGCCAGCAGCCTCGGGACTACCAACTACGAGCAGTACTTC.

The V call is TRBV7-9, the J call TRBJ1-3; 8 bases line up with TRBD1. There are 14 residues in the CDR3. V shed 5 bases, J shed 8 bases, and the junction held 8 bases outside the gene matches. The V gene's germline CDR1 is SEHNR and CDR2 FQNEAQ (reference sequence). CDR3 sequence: CASSALDREDTIYF. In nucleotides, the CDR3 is TGTGCCAGCAGCGCCTTGGACAGGGAGGACACCATATATTTT.

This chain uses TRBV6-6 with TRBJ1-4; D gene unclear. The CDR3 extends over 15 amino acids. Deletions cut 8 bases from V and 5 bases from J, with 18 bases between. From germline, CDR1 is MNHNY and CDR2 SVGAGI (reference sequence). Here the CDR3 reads CASRLQTLPNEKLFF. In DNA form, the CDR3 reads TGTGCCAGCCGGCTGCAGACCCTCCCCAATGAAAAACTGTTTTTT.

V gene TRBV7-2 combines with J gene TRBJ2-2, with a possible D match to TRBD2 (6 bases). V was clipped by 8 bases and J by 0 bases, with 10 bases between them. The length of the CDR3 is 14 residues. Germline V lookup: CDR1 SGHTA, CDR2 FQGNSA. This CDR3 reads CASPGGTNTGELFF. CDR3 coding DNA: TGTGCCAGCCCTGGAGGGACGAACACCGGGGAGCTGTTTTTT.

CDR3 in DNA: TGTGCCAGCTCCCTGGGGGCCGGGGAGCTGTTTTTT. Its protein is CASSLGAGELFF. The V gene is TRBV9, the J gene TRBJ2-2, with D perhaps TRBD1 or TRBD2 (5 bases each). Germline CDR1 is SGDLS and CDR2 is YYNGEE. Deletions cut 7 bases from V and 6 bases from J, with 10 bases between. This CDR3 spans 12 amino acids.

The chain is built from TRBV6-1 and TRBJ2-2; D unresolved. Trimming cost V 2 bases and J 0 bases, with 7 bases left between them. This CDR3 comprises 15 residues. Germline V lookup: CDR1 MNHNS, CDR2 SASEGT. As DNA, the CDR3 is TGTGCCAGCAGTGAACTGGTTTCGAACACCGGGGAGCTGTTTTTT. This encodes CASSELVSNTGELFF.

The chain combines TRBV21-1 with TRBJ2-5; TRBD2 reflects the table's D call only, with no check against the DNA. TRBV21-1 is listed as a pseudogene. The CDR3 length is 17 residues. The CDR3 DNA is TGTGCCAGCAGCATCGGGACGGCGGGAGGGAATCAAGAGACCCAGTACTTC. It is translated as CASSIGTAGGNQETQYF.

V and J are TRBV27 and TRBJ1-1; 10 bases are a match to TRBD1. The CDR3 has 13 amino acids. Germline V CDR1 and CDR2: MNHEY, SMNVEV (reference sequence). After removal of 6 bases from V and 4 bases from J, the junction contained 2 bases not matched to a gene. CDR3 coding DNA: TGTGCCAGCAGCCGGACAGGGGGCACTGAAGCTTTCTTT. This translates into CASSRTGGTEAFF.

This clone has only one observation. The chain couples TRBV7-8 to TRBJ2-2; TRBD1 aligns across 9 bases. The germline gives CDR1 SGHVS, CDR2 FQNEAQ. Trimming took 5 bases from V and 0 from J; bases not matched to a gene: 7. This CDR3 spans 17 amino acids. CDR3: CASSRGTGTANTGELFF. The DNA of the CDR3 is TGTGCCAGCAGCCGCGGGACAGGGACCGCGAACACCGGGGAGCTGTTTTTT.

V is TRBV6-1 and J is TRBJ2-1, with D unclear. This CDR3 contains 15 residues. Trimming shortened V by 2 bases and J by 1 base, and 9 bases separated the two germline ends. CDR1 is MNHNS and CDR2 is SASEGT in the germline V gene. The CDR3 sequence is CASSETDLSYNEQFF. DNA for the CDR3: TGTGCCAGCAGTGAAACCGACCTTTCCTACAATGAGCAGTTCTTC.